This T cell receptor beta chain was sequenced for a study of lymphopenia after photon versus proton radiotherapy. Germline CDR1 and CDR2: SGHNT and YYREEE (reference sequence). Deletions cut 2 bases from V and 5 bases from J, with 11 bases between. The CDR3 is made up of 13 amino acids. As to this clone: Its antigen is undetermined.

Here immunoSEQ multiplex PCR was the method, and the copy in TCRdb shows in-frame clones only, minus some. The table includes approximately 65,000 clones, 85% to 90% detected once. Study results and limitations: Relative stability marked proton patients; photon patients lost diversity and naive cells. A bigger post-nadir fall in TCR diversity correlated inversely with survival time in deceased patients.

The chain links TRBV5-4 to TRBJ2-7; no reliable D call. The TCR comes from a man of 80 years or more with esophageal cancer. Here the sequenced sample was peripheral blood, taken from a patient treated with proton-based radiotherapy. The DNA of the CDR3 is TGTGCCAGCAGCTTTTTCCTGGCCCACGAGCAGTACTTC. Its protein is CASSFFLAHEQYF.